The 16 T cell receptor beta chains in this list originate from one sample, sequenced in a study of blood T cell repertoires in COVID-19. Clones were read by immunoSEQ multiplex PCR, and TCRdb kept only the in-frame ones, dropping some. The sample gives fewer than 250,000 clones, roughly 86% of which show up once; 10% to 15% is in the top ten. The source material was peripheral blood. Receptors originate from a woman between 40 and 50 years old with acute or convalescent COVID-19.

This chain connects TRBV24-1 to TRBJ2-2, with a possible D match to TRBD2 (6 bases). CDR1 KGHDR and CDR2 SFDVKD come from the germline V gene. The CDR3 length is 16 residues. Between the trimmed V and J ends, which lost 7 bases and 4 bases, there was a span of 18 bases. The CDR3 sequence is CATRVTRLSITGELFF. In DNA form, the CDR3 reads TGTGCCACCAGGGTGACTAGGCTCTCGATCACCGGGGAGCTGTTTTTT.

This clone was observed a few times. This chain connects TRBV5-1 to TRBJ2-1; TRBD2 agrees at 9 bases. V lost 4 bases, J lost 10 bases, and 9 bases stayed unmatched. This CDR3 comprises 14 residues. The V gene's germline CDR1 is SGHRS and CDR2 YFSETQ. CDR3 DNA: TGCGCCAGCAGCCCGTCTTTGCGGGGGGGGGAGCAGTTCTTC. Its protein product is CASSPSLRGGEQFF.

This clone has only one observation. The genes are TRBV27 and TRBJ1-1, with TRBD1 as a possible D gene (6 bases). CDR3 length: 15 amino acids. Trimming removed 9 bases at V and 6 bases at J, with 23 bases between. CDR1 and CDR2 (germline): MNHEY, SMNVEV (reference sequence). The CDR3 DNA reads as TGTGCCAGTAACCAAATGGGGGCAACAGAGTCTGAAGCTTTCTTT. It translates to CASNQMGATESEAFF.

The chain combines TRBV2 with TRBJ2-3, with D maybe TRBD1 (5 bases). V was cut by 8 bases and J by 0 bases, with 12 bases left in between. Germline V gene sequence: CDR1 SNHLY, CDR2 FYNNEI. CDR3 length equals 14 residues. CDR3 region: CASVTGKSTDTQYF. The CDR3 DNA follows: TGTGCCAGCGTAACAGGAAAGAGCACAGATACGCAGTATTTT. The entire variable domain, with the rest obtained from reference TRBV2 and TRBJ2-3, is as follows: EPEVTQTPSHQVTQMGQEVILRCVPISNHLYFYWYRQILGQKVEFLVSFYNNEISEKSEIFDDQFSVERPDGSNFTLKIRSTKLEDSAMYFCASVTGKSTDTQYFGPGTRLTVL.

The chain joins TRBV19 to TRBJ1-2; tentative D call: TRBD1 (6 bases). From germline, CDR1 is LNHDA and CDR2 SQIVND (reference sequence). Trimming left V 9 bases short and J 3 bases short, with 20 bases between. This CDR3 region has 15 residues. The DNA for the CDR3 is TGTGCCAGCATCCGAACCGGGACACACCACTATGGCTACACCTTC. Its translation is CASIRTGTHHYGYTF.

The genes are TRBV5-1 and TRBJ1-2; D is possibly TRBD1 (6 bases). This CDR3 is built from 18 residues. CDR1 is SGHRS and CDR2 is YFSETQ in the germline V gene. The V and J ends lost 1 base and 0 bases respectively, with 19 bases between them. The CDR3 nucleotides are TGCGCCAGCAGCTTGTTATCGGACACAGGGCCGGCTAACTATGGCTACACCTTC. Protein: CASSLLSDTGPANYGYTF.

The chain employs TRBV7-2 and TRBJ1-2; 8 nucleotides align to TRBD1. CDR1 is SGHTA and CDR2 is FQGNSA in the germline V gene. The CDR3 has 17 amino acids. Unmatched junction bases numbered 15, after V lost 4 bases and J lost 5 bases. The CDR3 sequence: CASSSRGRRTFEYGYTF. The CDR3 coding sequence is TGTGCCAGCAGCTCCAGGGGGCGCAGAACCTTCGAGTATGGCTACACCTTC.

The rearrangement uses TRBV6-6 and TRBJ2-7; 9 positions match TRBD1. CDR1 and CDR2 (germline): MNHNY, SVGAGI (reference sequence). The V gene end was trimmed by 6 bases and the J gene end by 3 bases; junction bases not matched to a gene: 6. This CDR3 region has 14 residues. The CDR3 DNA sequence: TGTGCCAGCAGCTCGGGACAGGGCTTCTACGAGCAGTACTTC. Translated, it gives CASSSGQGFYEQYF.

This CDR3 is CSASHRGPDYGYTF. In DNA form, the CDR3 reads TGCAGTGCTAGTCACAGGGGGCCGGACTATGGCTACACCTTC. The genes are TRBV20-1 and TRBJ1-2, with TRBD1 matching over 9 bases. Germline lookup yields CDR1 DFQATT and CDR2 SNEGSKA (reference sequence). The V gene end was trimmed by 3 bases and the J gene end by 3 bases; junction bases not matched to a gene: 5. The CDR3 contains 14 residues.

This clone has only a few counts. The rearrangement joins TRBV7-9 to TRBJ2-5; possible D gene TRBD2, 5 bases. The germline V gene encodes CDR1 SEHNR and CDR2 FQNEAQ (reference sequence). V dropped 7 bases and J dropped 4 bases, with 13 bases sitting between them. This CDR3 region has 13 residues. The CDR3 DNA is TGTGCCAGCACGTCGGACTTGTTAGAGACCCAGTACTTC. Protein product: CASTSDLLETQYF.

V gene TRBV6-1 combines with J gene TRBJ2-7, with a possible D match to TRBD2 (6 bases). Germline V gene data show CDR1 as MNHNS and CDR2 as SASEGT. V was cut by 2 bases and J by 4 bases, with 18 bases left in between. This CDR3 spans 16 amino acids. CDR3 bases: TGTGCCAGCAGTGAACGGGTACTCGGGAGTAGGTACGAGCAGTACTTC. Translated, it gives CASSERVLGSRYEQYF.

This rearrangement joins TRBV6-2 or TRBV6-3 to TRBJ1-5; TRBD1 might be the D (6 bases). The CDR3 length is 16 residues. Germline V gene data show CDR1 as MNHEY and CDR2 as SVGEGT. Trimming stripped 6 bases from V and 0 bases from J, with 15 bases between. The CDR3 bases are TGTGCCAGCAGCGCCGGACAGAGGGGTAGCAATCAGCCCCAGCATTTT. Its translation: CASSAGQRGSNQPQHF.

This clone is a singleton in its sample. V is TRBV6-5 and J is TRBJ2-7; 11 nucleotides agree with TRBD2. The V gene end was trimmed by 7 bases and the J gene end by 6 bases; junction bases not matched to a gene: 8. This CDR3 has 14 residues. CDR1 and CDR2 from the germline V gene are MNHEY and SVGAGI. The CDR3 bases are TGTGCCAGCAATTCCGGGACTAGCGGCTCCGAGCAGTACTTC. Translation gives CASNSGTSGSEQYF.

The chain recombines TRBV12-5 with TRBJ2-1; TRBD1 matches at 7 bases. The CDR3 has 14 amino acids. Looked up from germline, CDR1 is LGHNT and CDR2 is FRNRAP. The V gene end was trimmed by 4 bases and the J gene end by 4 bases; junction bases not matched to a gene: 4. The CDR3 protein is CASGWGTDYNEQFF. The CDR3 DNA is TGTGCTAGTGGTTGGGGGACAGATTACAATGAGCAGTTCTTC.

The table lists this clone with a few counts. The rearrangement joins TRBV6-2 or TRBV6-3 to TRBJ2-7; TRBD2 matches at 9 bases. The CDR3 length is 15 residues. V dropped 2 bases and J dropped 4; count of bases not matched to a gene: 6. Germline CDR1 reads MNHEY; CDR2 reads SVGEGT. The CDR3 loop reads CASSYGGTSSYEQYF. The CDR3 bases are TGTGCCAGCAGTTACGGCGGGACTAGCTCGTACGAGCAGTACTTC.

This clone showed up just a few times. CDR3 loop: CAWRRDRDHEQYF. In DNA, the CDR3 is TGTGCCTGGAGACGGGACAGGGACCACGAGCAGTACTTC. The rearrangement uses TRBV30 and TRBJ2-7; 9 nucleotides match TRBD1. Per germline, CDR1 GTSNPN and CDR2 SVGIG (reference sequence). The CDR3 totals 13 residues. Trimming cost V 3 bases and J 5 bases; bases outside gene matches: 5.